This T cell receptor beta chain was captured by sequencing in a study of T cells after yellow fever vaccination. TCRdb itself ran the 5' RACE reads through MiXCR, one entry per CDR3 protein. The data contain some 550,000 distinct CDR3 sequences, under 25% of them singletons. V shed 6 bases and J 4 bases; nucleotides not matched to a gene: 7. The germline V gene encodes CDR1 KGHSH and CDR2 LQKENI. The CDR3 consists of 14 residues. This receptor was obtained from a man aged 25 to 40 who received the YFV17D yellow fever vaccine. The starting material was PBMCs, obtained 15 days after the yellow fever booster vaccination. The genes are TRBV18 and TRBJ2-5; 8 nucleotides match TRBD1. CDR3 DNA sequence: TGTGCCAGCTCTTCGCGGACAGGGAGAGAGACCCAGTACTTC. This gives the protein CASSSRTGRETQYF.